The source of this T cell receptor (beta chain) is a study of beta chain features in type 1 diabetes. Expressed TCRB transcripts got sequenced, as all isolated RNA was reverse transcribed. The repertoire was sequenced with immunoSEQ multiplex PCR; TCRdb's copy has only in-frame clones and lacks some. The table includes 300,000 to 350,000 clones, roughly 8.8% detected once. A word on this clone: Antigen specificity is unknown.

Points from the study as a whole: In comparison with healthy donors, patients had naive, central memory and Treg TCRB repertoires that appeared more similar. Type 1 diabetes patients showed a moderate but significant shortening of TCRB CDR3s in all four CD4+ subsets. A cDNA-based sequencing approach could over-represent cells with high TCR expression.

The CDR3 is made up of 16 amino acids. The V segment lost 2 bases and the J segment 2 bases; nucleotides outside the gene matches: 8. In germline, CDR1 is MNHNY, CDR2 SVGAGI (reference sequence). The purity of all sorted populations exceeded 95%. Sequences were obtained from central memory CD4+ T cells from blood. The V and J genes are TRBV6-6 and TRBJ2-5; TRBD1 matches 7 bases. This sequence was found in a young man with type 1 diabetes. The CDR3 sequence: CASSYAGTAHQETQYF. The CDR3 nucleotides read TGTGCCAGCAGTTACGCCGGGACAGCGCATCAAGAGACCCAGTACTTC.